Given below is one T cell receptor beta chain in context. The record originates from a study of blood T cell repertoires in COVID-19. Study as a whole: Italy, Spain and the United States were the sources of the convalescent and acute COVID-19 samples. PBMCs, B-cell-depleted T cells, or T cells provided the cDNA or gDNA that made up the material.

Germline assignment: CDR1 SQVTM and CDR2 ANQGSEA. Trimming removed 7 bases from V and 5 bases from J, with 17 bases in between. The CDR3 loop spans 13 amino acids. Authors' analysis steps: Amplification of reference gene primers was used by the study to estimate nucleated cell counts. Libraries were prepared by immunoSEQ multiplex PCR; TCRdb keeps only in-frame clonotypes and omits some of them. The V and J calls and the clone size are those of that table, but D and trimming were determined from the DNA. The data hold 180,000 or so clones, with 85% observed a single time. The sequenced sample consisted of peripheral blood. This sequence originates from a woman older than 75 with acute or convalescent COVID-19. The chain employs TRBV29-1 and TRBJ1-1; the D gene is possibly TRBD1 (6 bases). The CDR3 reads CSAGKGENTEAFF. Written as DNA, the CDR3 is TGCAGCGCCGGAAAGGGGGAAAATACTGAAGCTTTCTTT.